The 14 T cell receptor beta chains below were found in one sample sequenced in a study of control samples from healthy donors and cancer patients. Generated by immunoSEQ multiplex PCR, the TCRdb table keeps only in-frame clones and is missing some. The sample shows 90,000 to 150,000 clones, approximately 93% of them seen only once. Sequenced sample: blood. The source of these receptors is a woman younger than 30 in good health.

The chain employs TRBV7-9 and TRBJ2-3; TRBD1 is a possible D gene (5 bases). V shed 7 bases and J shed 8 bases, with 13 bases lying between them. The CDR3 length is 12 residues. CDR1 is SEHNR and CDR2 is FQNEAQ in the germline V gene (reference sequence). CDR3 sequence reads: CASTLSQGTQYF. The CDR3 coding sequence is TGTGCCAGCACCCTTTCCCAGGGTACGCAGTATTTT.

V usage is TRBV7-3 and J usage is TRBJ2-2; 10 nucleotides align to TRBD2. The V segment lost 2 bases and the J segment 5 bases; nucleotides outside the gene matches: 5. CDR1 is SGHTA and CDR2 is FQGTGA in the germline V gene. This CDR3 is 16 amino acids long. Here the CDR3 DNA reads TGTGCCAGCAGCTTAGGGCTAGCGGGAGTAACCGGGGAGCTGTTTTTT. As protein: CASSLGLAGVTGELFF.

V is TRBV9 and J is TRBJ2-7; the D gene could be TRBD1 or TRBD2 (7 bases each). Deletions cut 3 bases from V and 3 bases from J, with 16 bases between. The CDR3 has 15 amino acids. Looked up from germline, CDR1 is SGDLS and CDR2 is YYNGEE. CDR3 region: CASSGGQGDYYEQYF. The CDR3 DNA reads as TGTGCCAGCAGCGGAGGGCAGGGGGACTACTACGAGCAGTACTTC.

The genes are TRBV5-1 and TRBJ2-7, with TRBD2 matching 13 bases. The V segment lost 0 bases and the J segment 9 bases; nucleotides outside the gene matches: 9. The CDR3 spans 16 residues. Germline-derived CDR1 and CDR2 are SGHRS and YFSETQ. Written as DNA, the CDR3 is TGCGCCAGCAGCTTGGCTGGCCGGACTAGCGGGGGATCGCAGTACTTC. Residues: CASSLAGRTSGGSQYF.

This chain uses TRBV27 with TRBJ2-5, with 10 bases identical to TRBD1. Germline V gives CDR1 MNHEY, CDR2 SMNVEV (reference sequence). V dropped 1 base and J dropped 5; count of bases not matched to a gene: 7. The CDR3 has 16 residues. CDR3 bases: TGTGCCAGCAGTTTATGGGGGACAGGGGCAGGGGAGACCCAGTACTTC. Amino acid sequence: CASSLWGTGAGETQYF.

In its sample, this clone was seen once. The genes are TRBV6-2 or TRBV6-3 and TRBJ1-1; D might be TRBD1 (5 bases). There are 14 residues in the CDR3. The V and J ends lost 2 bases and 6 bases respectively, with 13 bases between them. Germline CDR1 is MNHEY and CDR2 is SVGEGT. In DNA, the CDR3 is TGTGCCAGCAGTTACACGGGGGGGAGCGCTGAAGCTTTCTTT. This translates into CASSYTGGSAEAFF.

The V call is TRBV7-6, the J call TRBJ2-5; D is tentatively TRBD1 or TRBD2 (5 bases each). Germline V gene sequence: CDR1 SGHVS, CDR2 FNYEAQ. The CDR3 spans 14 residues. The V end was cut by 5 bases, the J end by 5 bases, with 15 bases between. CDR3 region: CASSPHGEGETQYF. CDR3 nucleotides: TGTGCCAGCAGCCCGCACGGAGAGGGGGAGACCCAGTACTTC. Full variable domain (outside the CDR3, taken from reference TRBV7-6 and TRBJ2-5): GAGVSQSPRYKVTKRGQDVALRCDPISGHVSLYWYRQALGQGPEFLTYFNYEAQQDKSGLPNDRFSAERPEGSISTLTIQRTEQRDSAMYRCASSPHGEGETQYFGPGTRLLVL.

A single count supports this clone. The chain has TRBV7-2 and TRBJ2-3, with D tentatively TRBD2 (6 bases). This CDR3 region has 15 residues. Trimming cost V 1 base and J 5 bases, with 13 bases left between them. Germline loops: CDR1 SGHTA, CDR2 FQGNSA. The CDR3 DNA follows: TGTGCCAGCAGCTTAGTGGGGGGAGCCGGAGATACGCAGTATTTT. The encoded protein is CASSLVGGAGDTQYF.

This sequence joins TRBV9 and TRBJ1-2, with TRBD1 identical over 7 bases. The germline CDR1 and CDR2 sequences are SGDLS and YYNGEE. The CDR3 extends over 14 amino acids. V dropped 3 bases and J dropped 0; count of bases not matched to a gene: 2. The DNA of the CDR3 is TGTGCCAGCAGCGGACAGGGTTCTAACTATGGCTACACCTTC. It translates to CASSGQGSNYGYTF.

The V call is TRBV19, the J call TRBJ1-6, with D hard to call. The CDR3 is 18 amino acids. Germline CDR1 reads LNHDA; CDR2 reads SQIVND (reference sequence). V shed 7 bases and J shed 0 bases, with 19 bases lying between them. The CDR3 coding sequence is TGTGCCAGTACTCCGGACGGTGCTGGGAGCTCCTATAATTCACCCCTCCACTTT. Translating gives CASTPDGAGSSYNSPLHF.

This clone was counted only a few times. This chain links TRBV7-2 with TRBJ2-3; D remains ambiguous. With 6 bases removed from V and 6 bases from J, the gap between germline ends came to 16 bases. The CDR3 is 14 amino acids. Germline CDR1 is SGHTA and CDR2 is FQGNSA. CDR3 nucleotide sequence: TGTGCCAGCAGACCATCCCGAACATGGGATACGCAGTATTTT. This gives the protein CASRPSRTWDTQYF.

The chain links TRBV24-1 to TRBJ2-2; possibly TRBD2 for D (5 bases). This CDR3 spans 13 amino acids. CDR1 is KGHDR, CDR2 SFDVKD, per germline. The V and J ends lost 8 bases and 4 bases respectively, with 10 bases between them. The CDR3 DNA reads as TGTGCCACCAAAGCGGCGGTCACCGGGGAGCTGTTTTTT. Amino acid sequence: CATKAAVTGELFF.

This sequence joins TRBV11-2 and TRBJ1-6; weak D call: TRBD1 (5 bases). Germline values: CDR1 SGHAT, CDR2 FQNNGV. V lost 5 bases to trimming and J lost 9 bases, with 11 bases between them. The length of the CDR3 is 13 residues. The CDR3 is CASSAGLTSPLHF. Here the CDR3 DNA reads TGTGCCAGCAGCGCGGGACTGACTTCACCCCTCCACTTT.

The chain carries TRBV5-8 and TRBJ2-1; 9 bases align to TRBD1. The CDR3 has 19 residues. The ends lost 3 bases at V and 4 bases at J; junction bases unmatched: 17. Germline CDR1 and CDR2: SGHTS and YDEGEE. DNA for the CDR3: TGTGCCAGCAGCTCAGGGACCGGGACAGGGTTCGCCGGGTACAATGAGCAGTTCTTC. Its protein product is CASSSGTGTGFAGYNEQFF.